The sequence of this TCR beta chain was determined in a study of beta chain features in type 1 diabetes. General study findings and limits: A possible short-template PCR bias applies equally to patients and controls. Cells carrying high TCR expression could end up over-represented when cDNA is sequenced. Comparison showed that naive, central memory and Treg TCRB repertoires appeared more similar among patients than among healthy donors.

This clone has ten or more counts. Its antigen is still unknown. The CDR3 runs to 14 residues. Trimming shortened V by 7 bases and J by 0 bases, and 13 bases separated the two germline ends. Heparinised blood was drawn once per donor, averaging roughly 110 mL. The sequenced template was cDNA made from the entire isolated RNA. Produced via immunoSEQ multiplex PCR; TCRdb's table is partial and in-frame only. The table includes about 160,000 clones, approximately 8.4% detected once. This chain links TRBV23-1 with TRBJ2-7, with D unresolved. TRBV23-1 belongs to the ORF category, with a function that is uncertain. This clonotype was sampled from a woman younger than 35 in good health. Sequencing used central memory CD4+ T cells from blood. The CDR3 bases are TGCGCCAGCAAGTGGTATTGGAGCTCCTACGAGCAGTACTTC. It codes for CASKWYWSSYEQYF.